This entry concerns a single T cell receptor (beta chain). The target antigen is unknown. CDR3 size: 16 residues. CDR1 and CDR2 (germline): ENHRY, SYGVKD. The ends were cut back, 2 bases at V and 2 bases at J, with 10 bases in the middle. This sample was taken from a study of CD8 T cells in ankylosing spondylitis. Study outcomes and limitations: Both synovial fluid and blood in reactive arthritis had previously been reported to carry some motif variants. Clones tied to disease were said to be significantly enriched in matched ankylosing spondylitis synovial fluid. Clones linked with disease were CD8+ and fairly uncommon in the peripheral blood.

Quantitative molecular-barcoded 5'-RACE generated the TCR beta libraries. TCRdb used MiXCR to reprocess the 5' RACE reads, holding one entry per CDR3 protein. The sample includes 100,000 or so distinct CDR3 sequences, 24% seen only once; the top ten take 9% to 15%. The sequenced sample consisted of synovial fluid, either unsorted or a sorted T cell fraction (not recorded which). This receptor was identified in a male donor with ankylosing spondylitis. The chain employs TRBV10-3 and TRBJ2-6, with a tentative D call TRBD1 (5 bases). The CDR3 spells CAISEASGTGANVLTF. For the CDR3, the DNA is TGTGCCATCAGTGAGGCTTCAGGGACTGGGGCCAACGTCCTGACTTTC.